The sequence of this TCR beta chain was determined in a study of blood T cell repertoires in COVID-19 (dated by TCRdb to about 2020). Regarding the research as a whole: Samples covering the acute and convalescent phases of COVID-19 were provided by collaborators in the United States, Italy and Spain. The prospective study material was composed of cDNA or gDNA derived from T cells, B-cell-depleted T cells, or PBMCs. The dataset comprised deeply sampled blood TCRbeta repertoires from subjects exposed to, actively infected with, or recovered from COVID-19. The repertoires were released in a freely available public database meant as a resource for research on the immune response to SARS-CoV-2. Samples came from the ongoing ImmuneRACE study (first 160 participants) plus 1,254 subjects from 6 global collaborators. Sample metadata almost always included a de-identified subject ID, COVID-19 status, age in years and sex. Where HLA class I and class II types were available, the types were taken from metadata supplied by the sample provider, not from assay-based typing.

The germline V gene (reference sequence) specifies LGHDT as CDR1 and YNNKEL as CDR2. Inclusive of the bounding cysteine and phenylalanine, the CDR3 is 21 residues long. Only the CDR3 portion is preserved as DNA: 63 bases, with reading frame beginning at the first base. Here V drops 1 base and J drops 3 bases, and the junction holds 23 bases not matched to any gene. The immunoSEQ Assay, a bias-controlled multiplex PCR, was used to amplify TCRbeta CDR3 regions from genomic DNA. Per the authors' processing: The number of nucleated cells in each sample was estimated by amplification of reference gene primers within the assay. To quantify the absolute abundance of each unique TCRbeta CDR3 rearrangement, sequence reads were collapsed and filtered. For each sample, productive Simpson clonality was calculated by taking the square root of Simpson's diversity index across productive rearrangements. This is the immuneACCESS table as TCRdb keeps it, with only in-frame sequences that have V and J called. A part of the clones is gone; compared with another copy, unresolved V genes explain less than half, and the rest is unexplained. For V, J and clone size, that table is used; D and trimming come from the DNA. For this sample there are 150,000 to 250,000 clones; about four fifths appear just once. The ten largest clonotypes hold approximately 10% of the sample.

Participants in the prospective study were aged roughly 18 to 89 years, lived in under 30 United States geographic areas, and enrolled through a virtual design. Cohort assignment in the prospective study relied on participant-reported clinical history from a screening survey and a study questionnaire. For ImmuneRACE Cohort 3, a participant was defined as recovered based on two consecutive negative NP/OP PCR tests, clearance by a healthcare professional, or resolution of symptoms. Mobile phlebotomists in the prospective study collected whole blood, serum and a nasopharyngeal or oropharyngeal swab from every participant. Prospective study participants could optionally give additional blood draws and questionnaires over a roughly two-month period. Blood samples from the prospective study were shipped frozen or at room temperature prior to DNA extraction. Points the paper makes about the study in general: The amount of clinical and demographic metadata varied by source and participant and was provided uncurated.

Notes on this clone: Its antigen remains undetermined. There are no base qualities to consult, and no much larger clone falls within one base.

Material for sequencing was PBMCs or T cells enriched from blood (not recorded which). This clonotype originated in a man aged 35 to 55 who had recovered from COVID-19. The sequence is built from TRBV3-1 (or the pseudogene TRBV3-2) and TRBJ2-5, with 7 bases matching TRBD1. The DNA sequence is as follows: TGTGCCAGCAGCCAAGCCCACCCCCCAAGGTGGCGGACAGGATCGGAAGAGACCCAGTACTTC. This sequence encodes CASSQAHPPRWRTGSEETQYF.